Listed below are T cell receptor beta chains from one sample, sequenced in a study of regulatory T cells in long-lasting Graves disease. TCRdb redid the calling of the multiplex PCR reads with MiXCR, one entry per CDR3 protein. The sample records approximately 540,000 distinct CDR3 sequences, around 12% being singletons. A further study also used this sample, focusing on T cells in Graves' hyperthyroidism and ophthalmopathy.

The specimen was peripheral blood mononuclear cells (PBMCs), collected at new diagnosis, from a patient treated with antithyroid drugs. The source is a woman aged 25-40 years with Graves disease. Each CDR3 is given with its conserved first and last residue. A D gene is named only where the DNA matches it firmly. Size is omitted from some rows. Given values are once, few, many or a class for expanded clones.

J gene	V gene	clone size	D gene	CDR3 protein	CDR3 DNA
TRBJ1-1	TRBV19	many	.	CASSIEGENTEAFF	TGTGCCAGTAGTATAGAGGGGGAGAACACTGAAGCTTTCTTT
TRBJ1-2	TRBV19	many	TRBD1	CASSSRGTGRGIEGYTF	TGTGCCAGTAGTTCAAGAGGGACAGGGAGAGGGATAGAAGGCTACACCTTC
TRBJ1-1	TRBV9	few	.	CASSEQGSAVNTEAFF	TGTGCCAGCAGCGAACAGGGTAGCGCGGTGAACACTGAAGCTTTCTTT
TRBJ2-7	TRBV4-1	few	TRBD1	CASSQDRAVTYEQYF	TGCGCCAGCAGCCAGGACAGGGCAGTGACCTACGAGCAGTACTTC
TRBJ1-1	TRBV5-1	.	.	CASSLYWGPNTEAFF	TGCGCCAGCAGCTTGTATTGGGGTCCGAACACTGAAGCTTTCTTT
TRBJ1-1	TRBV10-3	few	.	CAISATQAEAFF	TGTGCCATCAGTGCTACGCAGGCTGAAGCTTTCTTT
TRBJ2-3	TRBV28	many	TRBD2	CASSLSVSSGSEADTQYF	TGTGCCAGCAGTTTATCCGTTTCTAGCGGGAGTGAAGCAGATACGCAGTATTTT
TRBJ1-2	TRBV20-1	.	.	CSARSGHGYGYTF	TGCAGTGCTAGATCCGGACACGGCTATGGCTACACCTTC
TRBJ2-1	TRBV29-1	.	TRBD2	CSVVGREGKEQFF	TGCAGCGTTGTAGGACGGGAGGGCAAGGAGCAGTTCTTC
TRBJ2-3	TRBV7-8	many	.	CASSRPQGAGTDTQYF	TGTGCCAGCAGCAGACCCCAAGGAGCGGGCACAGATACGCAGTATTTT
TRBJ2-1	TRBV7-9	.	TRBD1	CASSPSGTGYNEQFF	TGTGCCAGCAGCCCCTCCGGGACAGGGTACAATGAGCAGTTCTTC
TRBJ2-3	TRBV7-3	many	TRBD2	CASSFYSGSTGTQYF	TGTGCCAGCAGCTTCTATAGCGGGAGTACAGGTACGCAGTATTTT
TRBJ1-5	TRBV7-2	many	TRBD1	CASSWDRAMNNQPQHF	TGTGCCAGCAGCTGGGACAGAGCGATGAACAATCAGCCCCAGCATTTT
TRBJ1-2	TRBV5-4	.	TRBD1	CASSSTTGANYGYTF	TGTGCCAGCAGCTCCACGACAGGGGCTAACTATGGCTACACCTTC
TRBJ1-4	TRBV5-6	.	.	CASSRFVTAPNEKLFF	TGTGCCAGCAGTCGTTTCGTGACAGCCCCAAATGAAAAACTGTTTTTT
TRBJ1-1	TRBV20-1	many	.	CSAPNAGRTEAFF	TGCAGTGCCCCAAATGCAGGGCGAACTGAAGCTTTCTTT
TRBJ1-3	TRBV18	.	.	CASSPAPSSGNTIYF	TGTGCCAGCTCGCCGGCACCGAGCTCTGGAAACACCATATATTTT
TRBJ1-2	TRBV20-1	many	.	CSARRGGGLDGYTF	TGCAGTGCTAGGCGAGGGGGGGGACTGGATGGCTACACCTTC
TRBJ2-7	TRBV20-1	many	TRBD2	CSASPGGKGTSGLYEQYF	TGCAGTGCAAGCCCCGGTGGAAAAGGGACTAGCGGCCTATACGAGCAGTACTTC